The 20 T cell receptor beta chains in this list originate from one sample, sequenced in a study of CD8+CD57+ T cells in acquired aplastic anemia. For CDR3 and TCR beta VDJ profiling, genomic DNA was the template used. MiXCR was run by TCRdb on the reads, yielding one entry per CDR3 protein. This repertoire shows hundreds of thousands of distinct CDR3 sequences, roughly three fifths found once; its top ten account for around 7.6%. The sample comprised sorted CD4+, CD8+, or CD8+CD57+ T cells (not recorded which) from PBMCs. The origin of the receptors is a human donor with severe aplastic anemia or a healthy control (not recorded which).

The J gene is TRBJ2-5, the V gene TRBV7-2; 7 bases are a match to TRBD1. CDR3 length equals 15 residues. From germline, CDR1 is SGHTA and CDR2 FQGNSA. The junction had 8 bases not matched to a gene; V was cut back by 7 bases and J by 0 bases. In DNA form, the CDR3 reads TGTGCCAGCAAGATAGGGGGCGGGTACCAAGAGACCCAGTACTTC. It encodes CASKIGGGYQETQYF.

In this sample, this clonotype turned up a few times. V and J are TRBV2 and TRBJ1-6; 8 bases map to TRBD1. CDR3 length: 15 residues. V lost 6 bases and J lost 7; bases outside the gene matches: 8. The germline CDR1 and CDR2 sequences are SNHLY and FYNNEI. CDR3 nucleotide sequence: TGTGCCAGCAGAGGACAGGGTAATACCAATTCACCCCTCCACTTT. Translating it yields CASRGQGNTNSPLHF.

This clonotype was seen repeatedly, ten times or more. The chain couples TRBV9 to TRBJ2-7; D is ambiguous. This CDR3 is built from 14 residues. V was cut by 4 bases and J by 5 bases, with 16 bases left in between. CDR1 and CDR2 (germline): SGDLS, YYNGEE. The CDR3 reads CASSSGHQVNEQYF. The CDR3 nucleotides read TGTGCCAGCAGCTCTGGGCACCAAGTCAACGAGCAGTACTTC.

The V gene is TRBV25-1, the J gene TRBJ2-7; 7 bases are a match to TRBD2. Germline assignment: CDR1 MGHDK and CDR2 SYGVNS. The ends lost 0 bases at V and 3 bases at J; junction bases unmatched: 14. This CDR3 region has 18 residues. The CDR3 nucleotides are TGTGCCAGCAGTGAATACAGGGTGCGGGGGTCGGCGAACTACGAGCAGTACTTC. Residues: CASSEYRVRGSANYEQYF.

The chain is built from TRBV5-4 and TRBJ2-3; possibly TRBD1 for D (5 bases). The V and J ends lost 0 bases and 5 bases respectively, with 13 bases between them. CDR1 and CDR2 from the germline V gene are SGHNT and YYREEE (reference sequence). The CDR3 is 15 residues long. CDR3 sequence (DNA): TGTGCCAGCAGCTTGGGAAGGGGCAGGCGAGATACGCAGTATTTT. This encodes CASSLGRGRRDTQYF.

This clonotype has at least ten counts. This chain uses TRBV5-1 with TRBJ2-3; 7 nucleotides line up with TRBD2. Germline V lookup: CDR1 SGHRS, CDR2 YFSETQ. Unmatched junction bases numbered 10, after V lost 3 bases and J lost 0 bases. The CDR3 has 17 amino acids. DNA for the CDR3: TGCGCCAGCAGCTCCCGACAGAGACTAGCTAGCACAGATACGCAGTATTTT. Protein sequence: CASSSRQRLASTDTQYF.

CDR3 protein: CSAKGTASFYEQYF. The CDR3 DNA is TGCAGTGCTAAAGGCACAGCCTCCTTCTACGAGCAGTACTTC. The chain couples TRBV20-1 to TRBJ2-7; no firm D call. From germline, CDR1 is DFQATT and CDR2 SNEGSKA (reference sequence). The V and J ends lost 4 bases and 3 bases respectively, with 16 bases between them. The CDR3 sequence is 14 residues long.

On this clonotype itself: A read error may explain this, as a much larger clone is one base away. The CDR3 DNA is TGTGCCAGCTTACCAAGACGTGGGGAGGCTGAAGCTTTCTTT. It translates to CASLPRRGEAEAFF. V gene TRBV18 combines with J gene TRBJ1-1, with D unclear. This CDR3 is 14 amino acids long. Germline CDR1 reads KGHSH; CDR2 reads LQKENI.

This clonotype was found many times. The gene calls are TRBV9 and TRBJ2-7, with 8 bases fitting TRBD2. The germline gives CDR1 SGDLS, CDR2 YYNGEE. The CDR3 runs to 15 residues. Germline trimming cut 0 bases from V and 3 bases from J; bases unmatched to any gene: 5. The chain's CDR3 is CASSVGAGEGYEQYF. CDR3 bases: TGTGCCAGCAGCGTAGGAGCGGGGGAAGGCTACGAGCAGTACTTC.

Many counts were recorded for this clonotype. The CDR3 coding sequence is TGTGCCAGCAGTGAATCTGTAGGGGTTTTCGAGCAGTACTTC. Its protein is CASSESVGVFEQYF. The chain couples TRBV25-1 to TRBJ2-7; weak D call: TRBD1 (5 bases). This CDR3 is 14 amino acids long. Germline V gene sequence: CDR1 MGHDK, CDR2 SYGVNS. Trimming left V 1 base short and J 6 bases short, with 13 bases between.

The CDR3 DNA follows: TGCAGCGCCTCCACATTGAACACTGAAGCTTTCTTT. This encodes CSASTLNTEAFF. The V and J genes are TRBV29-1 and TRBJ1-1; D is undetermined. This CDR3 region has 12 residues. V was trimmed by 7 bases and J by 0 bases, leaving 9 bases between them. Germline assignment: CDR1 SQVTM and CDR2 ANQGSEA.

The sample holds many counts of this clonotype. The chain carries TRBV6-5 and TRBJ2-2; TRBD1 aligns across 7 bases. Germline trimming cut 5 bases from V and 1 base from J; bases unmatched to any gene: 4. Germline V CDR1 and CDR2: MNHEY, SVGAGI. The CDR3 runs 15 residues. CDR3 nucleotides: TGTGCCAGCAGTCGAGGGACAGTGAACACCGGGGAGCTGTTTTTT. Translated, it gives CASSRGTVNTGELFF.

This clonotype appeared a few times. This sequence joins TRBV12-3 or TRBV12-4 and TRBJ2-2, with TRBD1 matching 9 bases. This CDR3 has 16 residues. V gave up 5 bases and J gave up 3 bases; unmatched junction bases: 7. In DNA, the CDR3 is TGTGCCAGCAGTCCTACAGGGGGCGGGCACACCGGGGAGCTGTTTTTT. Its protein is CASSPTGGGHTGELFF.

Only a few counts were recorded for this clonotype. The gene calls are TRBV7-8 and TRBJ2-7; D gene uncertain. Germline lookup yields CDR1 SGHVS and CDR2 FQNEAQ. Between the trimmed V and J ends, which lost 0 bases and 2 bases, there was a span of 14 bases. CDR3 length equals 16 residues. As DNA, the CDR3 is TGTGCCAGCAGCTTAGCGGCGCTTCCTGGGGCCTACGAGCAGTACTTC. This translates into CASSLAALPGAYEQYF.

V is TRBV29-1 and J is TRBJ2-7; unclear D gene. Germline CDR1 is SQVTM and CDR2 is ANQGSEA. V was pared by 4 bases and J by 3 bases, with 10 bases between. This CDR3 contains 12 residues. This chain's CDR3 is CSVATVYYEQYF. CDR3 nucleotides: TGCAGCGTTGCCACCGTTTACTACGAGCAGTACTTC.

This clonotype has a handful of counts. The CDR3 DNA reads as TGCAGCGTTGGCCTGTGGACCCACACAGATACGCAGTATTTT. It specifies CSVGLWTHTDTQYF. V gene TRBV29-1 combines with J gene TRBJ2-3; D ambiguous. Germline CDR1 is SQVTM and CDR2 is ANQGSEA. The CDR3 has 14 residues. Trimming stripped 4 bases from V and 2 bases from J, with 13 bases between.

The rearrangement uses TRBV7-9 and TRBJ2-2; either TRBD1 or TRBD2 may supply D (5 bases each). Deletions cut 7 bases from V and 6 bases from J, with 12 bases between. Germline lookup yields CDR1 SEHNR and CDR2 FQNEAQ (reference sequence). The CDR3 sequence is 13 residues long. In nucleotides, the CDR3 is TGTGCCAGCACCCTCGAGGGGTCCGGGGAGCTGTTTTTT. Encoded protein: CASTLEGSGELFF.

V and J are TRBV9 and TRBJ2-2; D is possibly TRBD1 or TRBD2 (7 bases each). Germline values: CDR1 SGDLS, CDR2 YYNGEE. V lost 4 bases to trimming and J lost 2 bases, with 12 bases between them. This CDR3 comprises 15 residues. CDR3 amino acids: CASSQGGLNTGELFF. The CDR3, as DNA: TGTGCCAGCAGCCAGGGGGGGCTAAACACCGGGGAGCTGTTTTTT.

V gene TRBV19 combines with J gene TRBJ2-4; 8 bases line up with TRBD2. Unmatched junction bases numbered 5, after V lost 3 bases and J lost 4 bases. The CDR3 covers 15 residues. Looked up from germline, CDR1 is LNHDA and CDR2 is SQIVND (reference sequence). The CDR3 nucleotides are TGTGCCAGTAGTATGGGCCAGCGGGGGAAAAACATTCAGTACTTC. Residues: CASSMGQRGKNIQYF.

The chain uses TRBV9 and TRBJ2-3, with 8 bases fitting TRBD2. Losses at the gene ends were 0 bases for V and 3 bases for J; bases not matched to a gene: 6. Germline assignment: CDR1 SGDLS and CDR2 YYNGEE. The CDR3 is 16 residues long. The CDR3 reads CASSVAQAGVTDTQYF. The CDR3 DNA reads TGTGCCAGCAGCGTAGCGCAAGCGGGAGTGACAGATACGCAGTATTTT.